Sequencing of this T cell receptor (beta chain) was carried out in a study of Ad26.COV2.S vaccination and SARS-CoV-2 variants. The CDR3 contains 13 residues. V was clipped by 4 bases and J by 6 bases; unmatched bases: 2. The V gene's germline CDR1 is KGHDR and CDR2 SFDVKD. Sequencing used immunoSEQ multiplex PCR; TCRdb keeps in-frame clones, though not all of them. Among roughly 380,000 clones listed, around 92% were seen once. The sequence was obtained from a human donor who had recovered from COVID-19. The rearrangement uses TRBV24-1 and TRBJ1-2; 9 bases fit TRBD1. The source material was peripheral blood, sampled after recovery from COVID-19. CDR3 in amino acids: CATSDRQGDGYTF. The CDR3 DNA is TGTGCCACCAGTGACCGACAGGGGGATGGCTACACCTTC.